This T cell receptor beta chain stems from a study of response to subunit inactivated influenza vaccine. TCRdb re-derived calls from the RT-PCR reads in MiXCR, one entry per CDR3 protein. The sample gives about 540,000 distinct CDR3 sequences, approximately 20% of which show up once; roughly 2.8% is in the top ten. V was pared by 0 bases and J by 0 bases, with 2 bases between. The CDR3 contains 14 residues. CDR1 LGHNA and CDR2 YNFKEQ come from the germline V gene. The sample also formed part of further work on T cells expressing NK-cell markers. This second study notes: Libraries used 5'RACE template switching adding universal primer site and UMIs. Sorted CD3+CD56+NKG2C+, CD3+CD56+NKG2C- and CD3+CD56-NKG2C+ T-cell subsets were beta-chain profiled.

The rearrangement links TRBV4-2 to TRBJ2-2; D is unresolved. The receptor was isolated from a man aged 45-65 years who received an inactivated influenza vaccine. The specimen comprised CD4+ T cells sorted from PBMCs, sampled less than 13 days after vaccination. The CDR3, as DNA: TGTGCCAGCAGCCAAGACGCGAACACCGGGGAGCTGTTTTTT. Translation: CASSQDANTGELFF.